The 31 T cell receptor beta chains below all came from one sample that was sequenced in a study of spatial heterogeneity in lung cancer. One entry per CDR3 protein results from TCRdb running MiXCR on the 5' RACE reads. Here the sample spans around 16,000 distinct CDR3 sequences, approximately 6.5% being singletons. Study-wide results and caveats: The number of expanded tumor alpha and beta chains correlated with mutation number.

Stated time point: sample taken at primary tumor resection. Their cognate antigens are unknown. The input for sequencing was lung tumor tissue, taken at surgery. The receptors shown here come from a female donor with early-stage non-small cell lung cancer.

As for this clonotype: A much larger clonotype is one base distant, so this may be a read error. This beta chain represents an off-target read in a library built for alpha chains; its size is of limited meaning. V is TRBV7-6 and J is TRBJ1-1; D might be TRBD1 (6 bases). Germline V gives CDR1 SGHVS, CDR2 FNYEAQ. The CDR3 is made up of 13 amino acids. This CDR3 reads CPSSALTGSEAFF. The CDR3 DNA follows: TGTCCCAGCAGCGCGCTGACAGGTTCTGAAGCTTTCTTT.

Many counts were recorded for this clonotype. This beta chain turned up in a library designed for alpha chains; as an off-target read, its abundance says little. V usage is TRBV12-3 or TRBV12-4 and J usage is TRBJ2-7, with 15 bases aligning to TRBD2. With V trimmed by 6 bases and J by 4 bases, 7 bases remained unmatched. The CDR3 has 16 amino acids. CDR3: CASSSGLAGGAYEQYF. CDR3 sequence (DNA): TGTGCCAGCAGCTCAGGACTAGCGGGGGGGGCATACGAGCAGTACTTC.

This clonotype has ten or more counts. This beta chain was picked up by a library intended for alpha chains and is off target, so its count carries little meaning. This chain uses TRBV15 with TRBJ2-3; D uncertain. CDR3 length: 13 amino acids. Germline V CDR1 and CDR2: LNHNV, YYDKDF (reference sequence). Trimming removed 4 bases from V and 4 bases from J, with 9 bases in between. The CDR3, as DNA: TGTGCCACCAGCAAAGACCCGCCAGATACGCAGTATTTT. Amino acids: CATSKDPPDTQYF. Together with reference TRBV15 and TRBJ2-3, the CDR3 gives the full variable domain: DAMVIQNPRYQVTQFGKPVTLSCSQTLNHNVMYWYQQKSSQAPKLLFHYYDKDFNNEADTPDNFQSRRPNTSFCFLDIRSPGLGDTAMYLCATSKDPPDTQYFGPGTRLTVL.

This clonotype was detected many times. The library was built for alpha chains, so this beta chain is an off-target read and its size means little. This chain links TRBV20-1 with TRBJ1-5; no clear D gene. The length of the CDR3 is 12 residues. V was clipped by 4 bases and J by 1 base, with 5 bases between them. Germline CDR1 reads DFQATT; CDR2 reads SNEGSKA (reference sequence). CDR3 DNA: TGCAGTGCTATAGGAAGCAATCAGCCCCAGCATTTT. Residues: CSAIGSNQPQHF.

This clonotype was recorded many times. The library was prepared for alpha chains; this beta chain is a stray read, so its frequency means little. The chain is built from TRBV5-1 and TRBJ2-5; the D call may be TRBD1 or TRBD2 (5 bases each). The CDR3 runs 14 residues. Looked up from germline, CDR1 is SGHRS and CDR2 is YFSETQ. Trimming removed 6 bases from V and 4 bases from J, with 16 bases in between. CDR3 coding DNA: TGCGCCAGCACGCCCGAGGGACCGCGAGAGACCCAGTACTTC. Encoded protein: CASTPEGPRETQYF.

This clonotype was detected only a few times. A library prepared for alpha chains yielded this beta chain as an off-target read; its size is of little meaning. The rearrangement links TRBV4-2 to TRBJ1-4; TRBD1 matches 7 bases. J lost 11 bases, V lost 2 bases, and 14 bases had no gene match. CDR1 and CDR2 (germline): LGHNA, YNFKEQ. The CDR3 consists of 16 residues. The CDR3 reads CASSQPNRDRERKLFF. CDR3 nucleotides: TGTGCCAGCAGCCAACCGAACCGGGACAGAGAGAGGAAACTGTTTTTT.

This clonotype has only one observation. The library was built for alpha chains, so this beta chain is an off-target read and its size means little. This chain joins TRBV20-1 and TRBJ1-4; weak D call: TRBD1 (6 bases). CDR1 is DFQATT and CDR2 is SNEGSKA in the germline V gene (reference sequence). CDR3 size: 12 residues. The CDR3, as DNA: TGCAGCGGGGCAGGGGCTAATGAAAAACTGTTTTTT. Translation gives CSGAGANEKLFF.

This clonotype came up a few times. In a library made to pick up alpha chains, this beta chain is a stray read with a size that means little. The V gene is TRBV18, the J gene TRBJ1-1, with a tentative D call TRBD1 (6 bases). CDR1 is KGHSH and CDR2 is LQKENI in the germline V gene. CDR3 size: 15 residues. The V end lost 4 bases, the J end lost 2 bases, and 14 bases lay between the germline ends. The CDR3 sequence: CASSRDISYNTEAFF. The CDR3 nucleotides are TGTGCCAGCTCACGGGACATAAGTTATAACACTGAAGCTTTCTTT.

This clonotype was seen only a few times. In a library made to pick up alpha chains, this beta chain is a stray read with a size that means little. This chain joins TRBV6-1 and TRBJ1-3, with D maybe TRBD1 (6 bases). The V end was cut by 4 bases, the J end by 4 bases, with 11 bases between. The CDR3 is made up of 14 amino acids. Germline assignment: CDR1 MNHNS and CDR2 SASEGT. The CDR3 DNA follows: TGTGCCAGCAGTGCTTCAGACAGGGGAAACACCATATATTTT. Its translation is CASSASDRGNTIYF.

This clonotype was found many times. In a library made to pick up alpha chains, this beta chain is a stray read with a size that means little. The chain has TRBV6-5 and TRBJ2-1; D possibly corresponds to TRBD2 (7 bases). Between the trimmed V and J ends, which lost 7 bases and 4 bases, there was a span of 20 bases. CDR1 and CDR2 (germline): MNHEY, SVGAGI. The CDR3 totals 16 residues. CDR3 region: CASTSAGGRLYNEQFF. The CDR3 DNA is TGTGCCAGCACCTCCGCCGGGGGGCGTCTATACAATGAGCAGTTCTTC.

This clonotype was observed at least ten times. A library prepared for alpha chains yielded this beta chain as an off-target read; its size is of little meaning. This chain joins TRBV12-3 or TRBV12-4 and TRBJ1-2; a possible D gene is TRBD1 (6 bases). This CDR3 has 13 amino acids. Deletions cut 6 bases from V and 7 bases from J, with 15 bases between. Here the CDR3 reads CASSITYRVGYTF. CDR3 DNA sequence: TGTGCCAGCAGCATCACCTACAGGGTTGGCTACACCTTC.

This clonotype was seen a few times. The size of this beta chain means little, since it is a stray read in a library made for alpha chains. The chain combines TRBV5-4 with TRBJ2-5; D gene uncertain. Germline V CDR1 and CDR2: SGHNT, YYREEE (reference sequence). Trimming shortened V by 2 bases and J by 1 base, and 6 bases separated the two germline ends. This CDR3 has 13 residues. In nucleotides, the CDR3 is TGTGCCAGCAGCTTCGACCGCCAAGAGACCCAGTACTTC. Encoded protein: CASSFDRQETQYF.

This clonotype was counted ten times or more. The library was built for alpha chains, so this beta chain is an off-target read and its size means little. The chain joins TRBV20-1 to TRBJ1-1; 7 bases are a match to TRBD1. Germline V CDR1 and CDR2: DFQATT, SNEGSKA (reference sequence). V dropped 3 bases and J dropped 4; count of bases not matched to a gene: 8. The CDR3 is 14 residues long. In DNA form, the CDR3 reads TGCAGTGCTAGGTTGGCGGCAGGGGGCACTGAAGCTTTCTTT. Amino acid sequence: CSARLAAGGTEAFF.

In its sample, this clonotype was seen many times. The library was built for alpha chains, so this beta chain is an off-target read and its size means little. The CDR3, as DNA: TGTGCCAGCATAGGTCTCTCGAGCACAGATACGCAGTATTTT. Protein product: CASIGLSSTDTQYF. This chain connects TRBV6-2 or TRBV6-3 to TRBJ2-3; D not resolved. The V gene's germline CDR1 is MNHEY and CDR2 SVGEGT. Trimming pared 7 bases from V and 0 bases from J, leaving 11 bases between. This CDR3 has 14 residues.

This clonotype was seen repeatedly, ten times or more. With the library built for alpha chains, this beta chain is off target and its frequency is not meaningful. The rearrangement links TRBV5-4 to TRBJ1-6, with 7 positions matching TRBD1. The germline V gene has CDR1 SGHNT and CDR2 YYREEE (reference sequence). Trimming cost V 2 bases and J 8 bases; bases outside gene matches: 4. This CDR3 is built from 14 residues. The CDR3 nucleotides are TGTGCCAGCAGCTTAACCGACAGGGATTCACCCCTCCACTTT. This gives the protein CASSLTDRDSPLHF.

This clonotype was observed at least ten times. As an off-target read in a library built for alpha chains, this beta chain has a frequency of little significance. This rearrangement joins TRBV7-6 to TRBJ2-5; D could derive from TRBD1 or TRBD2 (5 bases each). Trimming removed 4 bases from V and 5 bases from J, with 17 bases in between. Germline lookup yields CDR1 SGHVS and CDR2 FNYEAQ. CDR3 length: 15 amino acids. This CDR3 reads CASSSFPRGGETQYF. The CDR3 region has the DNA TGTGCCAGCAGCTCCTTCCCGAGGGGCGGGGAGACCCAGTACTTC.

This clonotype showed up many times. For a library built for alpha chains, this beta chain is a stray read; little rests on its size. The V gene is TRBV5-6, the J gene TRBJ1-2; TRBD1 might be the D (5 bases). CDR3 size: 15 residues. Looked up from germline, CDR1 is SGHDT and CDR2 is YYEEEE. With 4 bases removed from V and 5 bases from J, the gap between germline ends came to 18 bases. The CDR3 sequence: CASSPDTGQGYGYTF. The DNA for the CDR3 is TGTGCCAGCAGCCCCGACACGGGGCAAGGGTATGGCTACACCTTC.

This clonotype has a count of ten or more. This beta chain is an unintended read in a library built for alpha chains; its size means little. The CDR3: CASSFAERAGYTF. In DNA, the CDR3 is TGTGCCAGCAGTTTCGCCGAAAGGGCTGGCTACACCTTC. The chain links TRBV12-3 or TRBV12-4 to TRBJ1-2; unclear D gene. V was shortened by 3 bases and J by 7 bases, with 12 bases between the two germline ends. This CDR3 is built from 13 residues.

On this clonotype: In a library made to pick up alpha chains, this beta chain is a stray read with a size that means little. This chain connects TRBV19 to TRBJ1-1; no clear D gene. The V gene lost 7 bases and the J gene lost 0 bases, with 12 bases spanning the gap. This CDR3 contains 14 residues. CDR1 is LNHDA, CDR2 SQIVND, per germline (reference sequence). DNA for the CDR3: TGTGCCAGTATCCCGCCGGACTTGAACACTGAAGCTTTCTTT. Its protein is CASIPPDLNTEAFF.

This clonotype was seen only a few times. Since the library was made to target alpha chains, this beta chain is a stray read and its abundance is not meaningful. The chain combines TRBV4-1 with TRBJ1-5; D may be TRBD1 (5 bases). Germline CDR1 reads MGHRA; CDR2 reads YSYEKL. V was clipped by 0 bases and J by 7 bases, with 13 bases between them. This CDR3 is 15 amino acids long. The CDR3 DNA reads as TGCGCCAGCAGCCAAGATCAAGGGCCAGGGCAGCCCCAGCATTTT. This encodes CASSQDQGPGQPQHF.

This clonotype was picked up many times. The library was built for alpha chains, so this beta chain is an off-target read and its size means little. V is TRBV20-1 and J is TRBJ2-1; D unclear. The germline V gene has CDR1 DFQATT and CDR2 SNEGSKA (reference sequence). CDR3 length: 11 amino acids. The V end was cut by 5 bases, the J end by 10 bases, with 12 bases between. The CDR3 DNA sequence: TGCAGTGCTCAGACAAGCGACGAGCAGTTCTTC. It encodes CSAQTSDEQFF.

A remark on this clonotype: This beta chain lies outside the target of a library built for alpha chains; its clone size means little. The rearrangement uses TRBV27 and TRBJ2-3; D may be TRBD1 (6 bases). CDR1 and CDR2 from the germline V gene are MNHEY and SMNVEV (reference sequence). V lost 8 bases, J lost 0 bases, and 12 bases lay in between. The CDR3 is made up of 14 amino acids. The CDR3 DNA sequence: TGTGCCAGCCAGGGGTGGGGGAGCACAGATACGCAGTATTTT. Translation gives CASQGWGSTDTQYF.

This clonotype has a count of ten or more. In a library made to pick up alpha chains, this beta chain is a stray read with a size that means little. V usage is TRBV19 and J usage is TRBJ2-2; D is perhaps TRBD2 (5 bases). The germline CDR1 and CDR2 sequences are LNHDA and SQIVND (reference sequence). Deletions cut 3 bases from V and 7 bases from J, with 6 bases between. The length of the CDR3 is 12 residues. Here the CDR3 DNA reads TGTGCCAGTAGTATTCGGGGCGGGGAGCTGTTTTTT. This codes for CASSIRGGELFF.

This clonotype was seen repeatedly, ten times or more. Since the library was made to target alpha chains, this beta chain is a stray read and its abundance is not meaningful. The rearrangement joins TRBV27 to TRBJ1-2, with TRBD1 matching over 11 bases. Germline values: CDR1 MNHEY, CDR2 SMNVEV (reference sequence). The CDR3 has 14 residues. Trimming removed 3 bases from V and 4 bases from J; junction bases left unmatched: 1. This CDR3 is CASSFGQGAYGYTF. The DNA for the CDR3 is TGTGCCAGCAGTTTCGGACAGGGGGCCTATGGCTACACCTTC.

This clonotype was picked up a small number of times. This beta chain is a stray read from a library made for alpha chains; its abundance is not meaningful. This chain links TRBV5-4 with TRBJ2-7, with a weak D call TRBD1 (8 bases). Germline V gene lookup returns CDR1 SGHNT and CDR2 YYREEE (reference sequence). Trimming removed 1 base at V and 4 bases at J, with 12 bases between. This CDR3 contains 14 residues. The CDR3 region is CASSLTGGGYEQYF. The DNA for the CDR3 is TGTGCCAGCAGCTTGACAGGGGGGGGGTACGAGCAGTACTTC.

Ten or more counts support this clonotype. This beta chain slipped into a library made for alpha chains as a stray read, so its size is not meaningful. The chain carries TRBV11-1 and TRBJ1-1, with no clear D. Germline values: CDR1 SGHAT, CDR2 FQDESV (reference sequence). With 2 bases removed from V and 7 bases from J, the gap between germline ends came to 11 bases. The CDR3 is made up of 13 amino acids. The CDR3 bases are TGTGCCAGCAGCTTAAAGGATAACTTTGAAGCTTTCTTT. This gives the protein CASSLKDNFEAFF.

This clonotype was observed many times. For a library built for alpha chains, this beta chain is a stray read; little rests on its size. CDR3: CASRPTGGTSPLHF. The CDR3 region has the DNA TGTGCCAGCAGGCCGACAGGGGGTACCTCACCCCTCCACTTT. The chain has TRBV6-5 and TRBJ1-6; 9 bases fit TRBD1. The CDR3 consists of 14 residues. The germline gives CDR1 MNHEY, CDR2 SVGAGI. With 6 bases clipped from V and 10 bases from J, the junction kept 7 bases outside the gene matches.

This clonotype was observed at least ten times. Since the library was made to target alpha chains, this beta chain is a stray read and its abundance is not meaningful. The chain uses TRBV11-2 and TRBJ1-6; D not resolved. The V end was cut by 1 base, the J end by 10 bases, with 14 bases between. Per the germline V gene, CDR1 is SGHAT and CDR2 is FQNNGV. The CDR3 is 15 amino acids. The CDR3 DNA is TGTGCCAGCAGCTTAGTGGCCGGCCAAGGATCACCCCTCCACTTT. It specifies CASSLVAGQGSPLHF.

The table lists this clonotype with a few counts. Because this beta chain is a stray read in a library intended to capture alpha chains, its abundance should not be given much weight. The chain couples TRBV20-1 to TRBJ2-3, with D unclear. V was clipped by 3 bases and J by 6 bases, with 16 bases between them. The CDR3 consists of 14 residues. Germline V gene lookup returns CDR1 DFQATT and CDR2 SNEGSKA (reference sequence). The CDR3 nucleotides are TGCAGTGCTAGGGATCCCCGCAATCGGGATACGCAGTATTTT. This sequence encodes CSARDPRNRDTQYF.

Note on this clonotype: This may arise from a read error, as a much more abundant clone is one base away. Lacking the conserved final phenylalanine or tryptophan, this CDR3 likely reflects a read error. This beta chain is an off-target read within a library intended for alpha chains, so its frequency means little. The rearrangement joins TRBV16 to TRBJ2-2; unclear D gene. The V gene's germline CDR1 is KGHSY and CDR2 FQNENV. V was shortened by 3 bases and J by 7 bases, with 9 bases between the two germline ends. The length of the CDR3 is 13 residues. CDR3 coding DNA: TGTGCCAGCAGCCATGAGCCGGGCGGGGAGCTGTTTTTA. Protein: CASSHEPGGELFL.

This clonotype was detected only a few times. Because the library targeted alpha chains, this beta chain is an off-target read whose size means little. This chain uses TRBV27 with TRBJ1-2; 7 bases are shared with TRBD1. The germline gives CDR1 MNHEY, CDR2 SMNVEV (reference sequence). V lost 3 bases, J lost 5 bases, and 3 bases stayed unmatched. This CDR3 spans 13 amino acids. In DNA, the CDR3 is TGTGCCAGCAGTTTGGACAGGCGGTATGGCTACACCTTC. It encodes CASSLDRRYGYTF.